Below are 20 T cell receptor beta chains sequenced from a single sample in a study of T-cell reconstitution after alpha-beta-depleted transplantation in children. This sample's TCRbeta library carried unique molecular identifier barcodes. TCRdb redid the calling of the PCR reads with MiXCR, one entry per CDR3 protein. Here the sample spans 450,000 to 550,000 distinct CDR3 sequences, about an eighth being singletons. The sample consisted of PBMCs, mostly from graft donor cells, taken 180 days after TCRalphabeta/CD19-depleted stem cell transplant. Source of these receptors: a female patient aged 2 to 10 who had a stem cell transplant for aplastic anemia, so the T cells may come from the graft donor.

This clonotype has a handful of counts. In nucleotides, the CDR3 is TGTGCCAGCAGCTTAGCACTAGCGGGAGATACGCAGTATTTT. This encodes CASSLALAGDTQYF. The genes are TRBV11-2 and TRBJ2-3; 9 bases align to TRBD2. The CDR3 loop spans 14 amino acids. Germline values: CDR1 SGHAT, CDR2 FQNNGV. Unmatched junction bases numbered 1, after V lost 1 base and J lost 5 bases.

Only a few counts were recorded for this clonotype. The rearrangement links TRBV28 to TRBJ2-1; no clear D gene. Germline V gene lookup returns CDR1 MDHEN and CDR2 SYDVKM. V was pared by 3 bases and J by 5 bases, with 8 bases between. CDR3 length equals 13 residues. The CDR3 spells CASSFVSDNEQFF. CDR3 nucleotide sequence: TGTGCCAGCAGTTTTGTCAGCGACAATGAGCAGTTCTTC.

This clonotype was counted a few times. The V gene is TRBV12-3 or TRBV12-4, the J gene TRBJ2-5, with D hard to call. The CDR3 totals 14 residues. V was cut by 4 bases and J by 5 bases, with 14 bases left in between. This chain's CDR3 is CASSSSFIEETQYF. The CDR3 DNA reads TGTGCCAGCAGTTCGAGTTTTATCGAGGAGACCCAGTACTTC.

This clonotype was observed a handful of times. This rearrangement joins TRBV28 to TRBJ1-5; the D is unclear. The ends were cut back, 10 bases at V and 11 bases at J, with 18 bases in the middle. The length of the CDR3 is 12 residues. CDR1 is MDHEN, CDR2 SYDVKM, per germline. CDR3 loop: CATYTLDGAQHF. The CDR3 DNA sequence: TGTGCCACCTACACTCTCGACGGAGCCCAGCATTTT.

The V and J genes are TRBV24-1 and TRBJ2-1; 8 nucleotides line up with TRBD1. The V gene's germline CDR1 is KGHDR and CDR2 SFDVKD. The CDR3 loop spans 16 amino acids. The V segment lost 7 bases and the J segment 9 bases; nucleotides outside the gene matches: 16. CDR3 nucleotide sequence: TGTGCCACCAGGGCAGGGGGCCGGTATGCTACAATTGAGCAGTTCTTC. Translation: CATRAGGRYATIEQFF.

This clonotype came up once. V is TRBV25-1 and J is TRBJ2-7; possible D gene TRBD1, 5 bases. Per the germline V gene, CDR1 is MGHDK and CDR2 is SYGVNS. The CDR3 is 14 amino acids. V shed 6 bases and J shed 6 bases, with 18 bases lying between them. The CDR3 spells CASSAVTRQTEQYF. For the CDR3, the DNA is TGTGCCAGCAGCGCCGTTACTCGACAGACCGAGCAGTACTTC.

This clonotype was detected a few times. The genes are TRBV27 and TRBJ2-1, with D perhaps TRBD1 (6 bases). Germline CDR1 and CDR2: MNHEY and SMNVEV (reference sequence). This CDR3 comprises 17 residues. V lost 6 bases and J 8 bases, leaving 26 bases between the germline ends. CDR3 DNA: TGTGCCAGCAGGGAACTCTCACAGGGATTCGGCTGGTATGAGCAGTTCTTC. This encodes CASRELSQGFGWYEQFF.

The rearrangement joins TRBV7-6 to TRBJ2-6; 13 bases agree with TRBD2. With V trimmed by 4 bases and J by 1 base, 4 bases remained unmatched. Looked up from germline, CDR1 is SGHVS and CDR2 is FNYEAQ. The CDR3 is 18 residues long. The CDR3 DNA reads TGTGCCAGCAGCTCCGGACTAGCGGGAGTGTCTGGGGCCAACGTCCTGACTTTC. Amino acid sequence: CASSSGLAGVSGANVLTF. The full variable domain, its missing parts supplied by reference TRBV7-6 and TRBJ2-6, is GAGVSQSPRYKVTKRGQDVALRCDPISGHVSLYWYRQALGQGPEFLTYFNYEAQQDKSGLPNDRFSAERPEGSISTLTIQRTEQRDSAMYRCASSSGLAGVSGANVLTFGAGSRLTVL.

This rearrangement joins TRBV18 to TRBJ2-3; 7 bases map to TRBD1. CDR1 KGHSH and CDR2 LQKENI come from the germline V gene. V was clipped by 4 bases and J by 2 bases; unmatched bases: 9. CDR3 length: 16 residues. CDR3 residues: CASSLTPTGPTDTQYF. The DNA of the CDR3 is TGTGCCAGCTCACTTACACCGACAGGGCCCACAGATACGCAGTATTTT.

The chain links TRBV7-8 to TRBJ2-1; TRBD1 agrees at 10 bases. The CDR3 is made up of 14 amino acids. Germline V gene lookup returns CDR1 SGHVS and CDR2 FQNEAQ. The V segment lost 5 bases and the J segment 8 bases; nucleotides outside the gene matches: 6. CDR3 amino acids: CASSGSGTGDEQFF. The CDR3 nucleotides read TGTGCCAGCAGCGGATCCGGGACAGGGGATGAGCAGTTCTTC.

This clonotype was observed many times. V and J are TRBV5-1 and TRBJ2-1; 11 bases agree with TRBD2. With 4 bases clipped from V and 5 bases from J, the junction kept 11 bases outside the gene matches. The germline gives CDR1 SGHRS, CDR2 YFSETQ. The CDR3 runs 17 residues. In DNA form, the CDR3 reads TGCGCCAGCAGCCCCCCCGGGACTAGCGGCTTTGACAATGAGCAGTTCTTC. Its translation: CASSPPGTSGFDNEQFF.

There are many counts of this clonotype. V usage is TRBV29-1 and J usage is TRBJ2-1; 9 bases are a match to TRBD2. Germline CDR1 SQVTM, CDR2 ANQGSEA. The CDR3 is 14 amino acids. J lost 9 bases, V lost 6 bases, and 12 bases had no gene match. For the CDR3, the DNA is TGCAGCGTCGCCTCTGGGCGGGAGGGGATTGAGCAGTTCTTC. It codes for CSVASGREGIEQFF.

The chain uses TRBV29-1 and TRBJ2-7; 7 bases align to TRBD2. The junction had 11 bases not matched to a gene; V was cut back by 5 bases and J by 4 bases. The CDR3 runs 14 residues. Germline V lookup: CDR1 SQVTM, CDR2 ANQGSEA. CDR3 loop: CSVLGGDPEYEQYF. The DNA for the CDR3 is TGCAGCGTTCTGGGGGGGGACCCAGAATACGAGCAGTACTTC.

The chain employs TRBV25-1 and TRBJ1-3; D unresolved. The length of the CDR3 is 14 residues. CDR1 is MGHDK and CDR2 is SYGVNS in the germline V gene. Trimming shortened V by 11 bases and J by 2 bases, and 16 bases separated the two germline ends. CDR3 sequence reads: CAPPLQKTGNTIYF. CDR3 DNA sequence: TGTGCCCCTCCCTTGCAGAAAACTGGAAACACCATATATTTT.

The V and J genes are TRBV27 and TRBJ2-7; 12 nucleotides agree with TRBD1. V shed 6 bases, J shed 5 bases, and the junction held 5 bases outside the gene matches. Per germline, CDR1 MNHEY and CDR2 SMNVEV (reference sequence). This CDR3 is built from 14 residues. CDR3: CASSRDRGLDEQYV. The DNA for the CDR3 is TGTGCCAGCAGCCGGGACAGGGGGCTGGACGAGCAGTACGTC.

The rearrangement links TRBV4-3 to TRBJ1-5; D is unresolved. The V end lost 0 bases, the J end lost 3 bases, and 15 bases lay between the germline ends. The V gene's germline CDR1 is LGHNA and CDR2 YSLEER. The CDR3 is made up of 17 amino acids. The CDR3 spells CASSQDPPGEYNQPQHF. The DNA for the CDR3 is TGCGCCAGCAGCCAAGATCCCCCAGGAGAATACAATCAGCCCCAGCATTTT.

This sequence joins TRBV15 and TRBJ2-7, with D perhaps given as TRBD1 or TRBD2 (5 bases each). Germline V gives CDR1 LNHNV, CDR2 YYDKDF (reference sequence). The CDR3 extends over 16 amino acids. V was clipped by 0 bases and J by 4 bases, with 16 bases between them. CDR3 sequence: CATSREAGTLIYEQYF. CDR3 nucleotides: TGTGCCACCAGCAGAGAGGCAGGGACGCTGATATACGAGCAGTACTTC.

The gene calls are TRBV28 and TRBJ1-1; 9 nucleotides line up with TRBD1. V trimming: 5 bases; J trimming: 7 bases; junction bases outside the gene matches: 8. Germline V gene data show CDR1 as MDHEN and CDR2 as SYDVKM. The CDR3 is made up of 14 amino acids. The CDR3 loop is CASSLTPGQGEAFF. DNA of the CDR3: TGTGCCAGCAGTCTCACCCCGGGACAGGGTGAAGCTTTCTTT.

This clonotype was detected a few times. The chain links TRBV10-3 to TRBJ2-5; no firm D call. The CDR3 is 13 residues long. From germline, CDR1 is ENHRY and CDR2 SYGVKD. V lost 3 bases and J lost 4, with 9 bases in between. The CDR3 DNA sequence: TGTGCCATCAGTGAAAGGGAAAGAGAGACCCAGTACTTC. Amino acid sequence: CAISERERETQYF.

Only a few counts were recorded for this clonotype. The rearrangement links TRBV4-1 to TRBJ2-7, with 11 bases that match TRBD2. CDR1 is MGHRA, CDR2 YSYEKL, per germline. Trimming took 0 bases from V and 7 from J; bases not matched to a gene: 5. CDR3 length equals 15 residues. CDR3 protein: CASSQDPSGRWEQYV. Here the CDR3 DNA reads TGCGCCAGCAGCCAAGATCCTAGCGGGAGGTGGGAGCAGTACGTC.